Following are 14 T cell receptor beta chains from one sample sequenced in a study of blood T cell repertoires in COVID-19. The table came from immunoSEQ multiplex PCR; TCRdb's copy has only in-frame clones and leaves some out. The data contain over 250,000 clones, 80% to 95% of them singletons. The sample consisted of peripheral blood. These receptors all come from a person aged 18 to 35 with COVID-19, enrolled during active disease.

The count of this clone is one. The rearrangement links TRBV20-1 to TRBJ1-1; no clear D gene. V lost 5 bases, J lost 8 bases, and 12 bases lay in between. Germline CDR1 DFQATT, CDR2 SNEGSKA (reference sequence). This CDR3 has 11 amino acids. CDR3 protein: CSAGPGPEAFF. The DNA of the CDR3 is TGCAGTGCTGGGCCAGGTCCGGAAGCTTTCTTT.

In this sample, this clone turned up once. V usage is TRBV27 and J usage is TRBJ1-2; no clear D gene. With 3 bases removed from V and 7 bases from J, the gap between germline ends came to 12 bases. The CDR3 extends over 13 amino acids. From germline, CDR1 is MNHEY and CDR2 SMNVEV (reference sequence). The CDR3 DNA follows: TGTGCCAGCAGTTTTGGAGGCTGGGGTGGCTACACCTTC. Residues: CASSFGGWGGYTF.

The CDR3 bases are TGTGCCAGCAGTGCAAGCGGGAGGGCCTACAATGAGCAGTTCTTC. This sequence encodes CASSASGRAYNEQFF. The chain is built from TRBV2 and TRBJ2-1; 10 bases agree with TRBD2. Germline V gene sequence: CDR1 SNHLY, CDR2 FYNNEI. After removal of 4 bases from V and 2 bases from J, the junction contained 2 bases not matched to a gene. CDR3 length: 15 amino acids.

The chain uses TRBV5-1 and TRBJ2-7, with D possibly TRBD2 on 5 matching bases. Germline V gives CDR1 SGHRS, CDR2 YFSETQ. Trimming cost V 0 bases and J 0 bases, with 13 bases left between them. This CDR3 has 16 residues. The CDR3 sequence: CASSLATGSFSYEQYF. The CDR3 DNA is TGCGCCAGCAGCTTGGCCACGGGAAGTTTCTCCTACGAGCAGTACTTC.

V usage is TRBV10-1 and J usage is TRBJ2-3, with 11 bases fitting TRBD2. Germline loops: CDR1 WNHNN, CDR2 SYGVQD (reference sequence). The CDR3 has 18 residues. With V trimmed by 7 bases and J by 2 bases, 14 bases remained unmatched. CDR3 sequence reads: CASIPLLLAGANTDTQYF. The CDR3, as DNA: TGCGCCAGCATCCCCCTGTTACTAGCGGGAGCCAACACAGATACGCAGTATTTT.

This clone was counted at least ten times. The chain couples TRBV24-1 to TRBJ1-2; 7 bases align to TRBD1. The CDR3 covers 15 residues. The V and J ends lost 5 bases and 2 bases, in that order; junction bases with no gene match: 7. Germline loops: CDR1 KGHDR, CDR2 SFDVKD. The CDR3 DNA follows: TGTGCCACCAGTGGGGACAGCAGGTTGAACTATGGCTACACCTTC. Its protein product is CATSGDSRLNYGYTF.

The genes are TRBV4-2 and TRBJ2-7; 7 bases agree with TRBD2. Germline trimming cut 4 bases from V and 3 bases from J; bases unmatched to any gene: 6. CDR1 LGHNA and CDR2 YNFKEQ come from the germline V gene. This CDR3 contains 14 residues. CDR3 in DNA: TGTGCCAGCAGCCGACCAGGACTAGACTACGAGCAGTACTTC. Encoded protein: CASSRPGLDYEQYF.

J is TRBJ1-6 and V is TRBV28; D is ambiguous. CDR1 and CDR2 (germline): MDHEN, SYDVKM. CDR3 length: 13 amino acids. The V gene lost 5 bases and the J gene lost 8 bases, with 10 bases spanning the gap. Here the CDR3 DNA reads TGTGCCAGCAGTAGCGGAGCTTATTCACCCCTCCACTTT. Translating it yields CASSSGAYSPLHF. The full variable domain, completed using reference TRBV28 and TRBJ1-6, is DVKVTQSSRYLVKRTGEKVFLECVQDMDHENMFWYRQDPGLGLRLIYFSYDVKMKEKGDIPEGYSVSREKKERFSLILESASTNQTSMYLCASSSGAYSPLHFGNGTRLTVT.

The chain employs TRBV7-6 and TRBJ2-3; 7 bases fit TRBD2. Germline CDR1 reads SGHVS; CDR2 reads FNYEAQ. This CDR3 has 16 amino acids. The junction had 11 bases not matched to a gene; V was cut back by 4 bases and J by 4 bases. Here the CDR3 DNA reads TGTGCCAGCAGCTACTTCAGCGGGATGGGCCCAGATACGCAGTATTTT. Translation: CASSYFSGMGPDTQYF.

V and J are TRBV19 and TRBJ2-3, with 8 bases lining up with TRBD1. CDR1 is LNHDA and CDR2 is SQIVND in the germline V gene (reference sequence). CDR3 length: 18 residues. The trim removed 6 bases at V and 6 bases at J, leaving 20 bases unmatched. As DNA, the CDR3 is TGTGCCAGTAGCCCCGAATCCGGGACAGGTTCCTTTGCGGATACGCAGTATTTT. This codes for CASSPESGTGSFADTQYF.

The genes are TRBV4-2 and TRBJ2-4; D is perhaps TRBD2 (5 bases). V lost 0 bases and J 1 base, leaving 7 bases between the germline ends. In germline, CDR1 is LGHNA, CDR2 YNFKEQ. CDR3 length: 15 residues. The CDR3 region is CASSQEAGAKNIQYF. The CDR3 coding sequence is TGTGCCAGCAGCCAAGAGGCGGGTGCCAAAAACATTCAGTACTTC.

The CDR3 DNA follows: TGTGCCAGCAGCCGGATGGGGGCTAACACCATATATTTT. Protein sequence: CASSRMGANTIYF. The V and J genes are TRBV7-8 and TRBJ1-3; D is perhaps TRBD1 (6 bases). Germline CDR1 is SGHVS and CDR2 is FQNEAQ. The V end lost 5 bases, the J end lost 7 bases, and 12 bases lay between the germline ends. The CDR3 covers 13 residues.

This clone came up once. V usage is TRBV5-4 and J usage is TRBJ2-5; a possible D gene is TRBD1 (5 bases). Trimming left V 1 base short and J 7 bases short, with 14 bases between. The CDR3 totals 14 residues. From germline, CDR1 is SGHNT and CDR2 YYREEE (reference sequence). The CDR3 DNA sequence: TGTGCCAGCAGCTTGAAAGGGGATTCTAGGACCCAGTACTTC. The encoded protein is CASSLKGDSRTQYF.

The chain is built from TRBV5-1 and TRBJ1-1, with a tentative D call TRBD1 (5 bases). From germline, CDR1 is SGHRS and CDR2 YFSETQ. V lost 2 bases, J lost 0 bases, and 8 bases lay in between. CDR3 size: 14 residues. CDR3 region: CASSFSGMNTEAFF. In DNA, the CDR3 is TGCGCCAGCAGCTTCTCAGGGATGAACACTGAAGCTTTCTTT.